The table lists the clone carrying this TCR beta chain with many counts. What it binds is not known. Per the germline V gene, CDR1 is SGHVS and CDR2 is FNYEAQ. The CDR3 is 13 amino acids. V was clipped by 1 base and J by 4 bases, with 8 bases between them. TCRdb re-analysed the reads in MiXCR, keeping a single row per CDR3 protein. The repertoire holds hundreds of thousands of distinct CDR3 sequences, with 20% to 25% as singletons. This sample was included in a study of T cell repertoires in cytomegalovirus infection. About the research overall: Both CMV infection and a matching HLA type were indicated by public TCR beta signatures.

Study conclusions and caveats: HLA-C-restricted, CMV-specific TCR beta clonotypes were dominant ex vivo.

This sequence originates from a human donor in good health (CMV status not recorded). Some clones in this sample may be carry-over from other donors' samples. The sequenced material came from CD8+ T cells from PBMCs. This sequence joins TRBV7-6 and TRBJ2-7; possibly TRBD1 for D (6 bases). The CDR3 protein is CASSLGDTYEQYF. The CDR3 nucleotides read TGTGCCAGCAGCTTAGGGGACACATACGAGCAGTACTTC.